The rows below give T cell receptor beta chains drawn from one sample of a study of radiotherapy plus CTLA-4 blockade in lung cancer. Some clones are missing from TCRdb's copy, which holds only in-frame ones; the method was immunoSEQ multiplex PCR. The sample yields some 18,000 clones, 86% seen once. Material: peripheral blood, obtained from a patient treated with radiotherapy plus ipilimumab. Receptor source: a human donor with non-small cell lung cancer whose response to radiotherapy plus ipilimumab could not be evaluated. The CDR3 runs from the conserved cysteine through the conserved F or W. Fields, in order: CDR3 length, D gene, J gene, clone size, V gene, CDR3 protein, CDR3 DNA. A D gene is named only where the DNA matches it firmly. Some rows mark clone size as missing; the rest say once, few, many or name a class of expanded clone.

14,NA,TRBJ1-5,NA,TRBV28,CATARGGINQPQHF,TGTGCCACTGCGCGGGGGGGCATCAATCAGCCCCAGCATTTT
13,NA,TRBJ1-6,NA,TRBV27,CASNRAGNSPLHF,TGTGCCAGCAATAGAGCGGGGAATTCACCCCTCCACTTT
14,NA,TRBJ2-7,NA,TRBV5-1,CASSSQPGRGEQYF,TGCGCCAGCAGCTCTCAGCCGGGAAGAGGCGAGCAGTACTTC
13,NA,TRBJ1-2,NA,TRBV5-8,CASSPLSDYGYTF,TGTGCCAGCAGCCCCCTGTCCGACTATGGCTACACCTTC
15,NA,TRBJ2-1,NA,TRBV7-6,CASSLRDTPGDEQFF,TGTGCCAGCAGTCTTAGGGACACCCCCGGGGATGAGCAGTTCTTC
13,NA,TRBJ1-2,NA,TRBV11-2,CASSLTEAYGYTF,TGTGCCAGCAGCTTGACAGAAGCCTATGGCTACACCTTC
14,NA,TRBJ2-3,NA,TRBV5-1,CASSLEQGTDTQYF,TGCGCCAGCAGCTTGGAACAGGGAACAGATACGCAGTATTTT
16,TRBD1,TRBJ2-3,NA,TRBV11-3,CASSETGTVSTDTQYF,TGTGCCAGCAGCGAGACCGGGACAGTGAGCACAGATACGCAGTATTTT
14,NA,TRBJ2-3,NA,TRBV4-1,CASSQDRVGGEQYF,TGCGCCAGCAGCCAAGATAGGGTCGGGGGAGAGCAGTATTTT
11,NA,TRBJ2-7,NA,TRBV20-1,CSAYSNYEQYF,TGCAGTGCTTACAGCAACTACGAGCAGTACTTC
14,TRBD1,TRBJ2-3,NA,TRBV7-2,CASSPRGSTDTQYF,TGTGCCAGCAGCCCCAGGGGGAGCACAGATACGCAGTATTTT
14,TRBD2,TRBJ2-1,NA,TRBV6-1,CASSVLAGNNEQFF,TGTGCCAGCAGTGTACTAGCGGGGAACAATGAGCAGTTCTTC
13,TRBD1,TRBJ2-7,NA,TRBV19,CATTGTVAYEQYF,TGTGCCACCACGGGGACAGTTGCCTACGAGCAGTACTTC
15,NA,TRBJ1-2,NA,TRBV29-1,CSVEDWAGTNYGYTF,TGCAGCGTTGAAGATTGGGCGGGAACCAACTATGGCTACACCTTC
12,NA,TRBJ2-3,once,TRBV5-1,CASSLAADTQYF,TGCGCCAGCAGCTTGGCCGCGGATACGCAGTATTTT
16,NA,TRBJ1-1,NA,TRBV7-9,CASSLEGRGPNTEAFF,TGTGCCAGCAGCTTAGAAGGTCGAGGGCCAAACACTGAAGCTTTCTTT
16,NA,TRBJ1-2,NA,TRBV19,CASSPPGTSPRYGYTF,TGTGCCAGTAGCCCCCCCGGGACAAGCCCGAGGTATGGCTACACCTTC
16,TRBD2,TRBJ2-1,NA,TRBV7-2,CASSLLAGSSYNEQFF,TGTGCCAGCAGCTTATTAGCGGGGAGCTCCTACAATGAGCAGTTCTTC
13,NA,TRBJ1-5,NA,TRBV2,CASSRDINQPQHF,TGTGCCAGCAGTAGGGACATCAATCAGCCCCAGCATTTT
15,NA,TRBJ2-4,NA,TRBV19,CASSPSRDTKNIQYF,TGTGCCAGTAGCCCTTCTAGAGATACCAAAAACATTCAGTACTTC
15,TRBD1,TRBJ1-6,NA,TRBV19,CASTPGQGPNSPLHF,TGTGCCAGTACGCCCGGACAGGGGCCAAATTCACCCCTCCACTTT
15,NA,TRBJ1-6,NA,TRBV6-5,CASSYERGRNSPLHF,TGTGCCAGCAGTTATGAGCGGGGAAGGAATTCACCCCTCCACTTT
13,TRBD1,TRBJ1-2,NA,TRBV28,CASSSTGVNGYTF,TGTGCCAGCAGTTCGACAGGGGTAAATGGCTACACCTTC
17,TRBD2,TRBJ2-1,NA,TRBV5-3,CARILAGSQRGTNEQFF,TGTGCCAGAATCCTTGCGGGGTCCCAGCGGGGGACCAATGAGCAGTTCTTC
11,NA,TRBJ2-5,NA,TRBV5-4,CASSVQETQYF,TGTGCCAGCAGCGTACAAGAGACCCAGTACTTC
14,NA,TRBJ2-7,NA,TRBV21-1,CASIPRQGAYEQYF,TGTGCCAGCATCCCCCGACAGGGGGCTTACGAGCAGTACTTC
16,NA,TRBJ1-4,once,TRBV7-9,CASSPRGGVGNEKLFF,TGTGCCAGCAGCCCCCGGGGAGGAGTGGGGAATGAAAAACTGTTTTTT
17,TRBD1,TRBJ1-6,NA,TRBV4-1,CASRPVGTGFYNSPLHF,TGCGCCAGCAGGCCTGTGGGGACAGGGTTCTATAATTCACCCCTCCACTTT
11,NA,TRBJ2-7,once,TRBV28,CASSWGREQYF,TGTGCCAGCAGTTGGGGCCGCGAGCAGTACTTC
17,TRBD2,TRBJ2-1,NA,TRBV5-4,CASSLGGLAGYYNEQFF,TGTGCCAGCAGCTTGGGGGGACTAGCGGGATACTACAATGAGCAGTTCTTC
13,NA,TRBJ2-5,once,TRBV7-2,CASRPGTSLTQYF,TGTGCCAGCAGGCCCGGGACTTCATTGACCCAGTACTTC
13,NA,TRBJ2-7,NA,TRBV5-1,CASSIHEGDEQYF,TGCGCCAGCAGCATTCACGAGGGTGACGAGCAGTACTTC